The source of this TCR beta chain is a study of shared clonotypes between healthy human individuals. Study summary: Plates per donor: three CD4 naive, three CD4 memory, two CD8 naive, one CD8 memory.

Produced via immunoSEQ multiplex PCR; TCRdb's table is partial and in-frame only. Of nearly 1 million clones in the sample, around 80% are singletons; the top ten hold over 1.3%. CDR3 length: 14 amino acids. Germline V lookup: CDR1 ENHRY, CDR2 SYGVKD. V lost 4 bases to trimming and J lost 4 bases, with 11 bases between them. Partitioning of CD4+ cells yielded a CD45RA+ naive subset and a CD45RA-negative memory subset. With respect to this clone: What it recognizes is unknown.

Overall study results and limits: A small donor pool kept down the genetic and exposure-history diversity that was represented.

Input material: memory CD4+ T cells sorted from blood. Subset given: CD45RA-negative fraction. V and J are TRBV10-3 and TRBJ1-5; D is ambiguous. The receptor was isolated from a man younger than 35 in good health. In DNA form, the CDR3 reads TGTGCCATCAGTGCAGTACTGGGGAATCAGCCCCAGCATTTT. Its translation: CAISAVLGNQPQHF.